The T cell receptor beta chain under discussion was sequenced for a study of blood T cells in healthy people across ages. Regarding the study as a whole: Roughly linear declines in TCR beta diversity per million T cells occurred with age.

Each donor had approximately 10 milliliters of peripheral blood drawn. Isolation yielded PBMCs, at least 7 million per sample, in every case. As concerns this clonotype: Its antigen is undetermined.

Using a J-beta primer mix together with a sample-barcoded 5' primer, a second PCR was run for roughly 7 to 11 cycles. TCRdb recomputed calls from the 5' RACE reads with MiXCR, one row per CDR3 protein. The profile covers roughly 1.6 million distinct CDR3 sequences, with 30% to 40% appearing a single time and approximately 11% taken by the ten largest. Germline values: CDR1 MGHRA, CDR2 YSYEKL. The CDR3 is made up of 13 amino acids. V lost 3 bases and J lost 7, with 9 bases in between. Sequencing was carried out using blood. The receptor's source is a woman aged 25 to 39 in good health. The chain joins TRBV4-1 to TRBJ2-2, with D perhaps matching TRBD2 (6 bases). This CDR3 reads CASSQGRDGELFF. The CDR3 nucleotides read TGCGCCAGCAGCCAGGGGCGGGACGGGGAGCTGTTTTTT.